Reported below is one T cell receptor beta chain. This sample is drawn from a study of blood T cells in healthy people across ages. A J-beta primer mix and a sample-barcoded 5' primer were used in a second PCR of roughly 7 to 12 cycles. TCRdb re-analysed the 5' RACE reads in MiXCR, keeping a single row per CDR3 protein. The profile shows 1.5 million to 1.8 million distinct CDR3 sequences, 35% to 45% of them singletons. Germline V gene lookup returns CDR1 MDHEN and CDR2 SYDVKM. This CDR3 has 17 amino acids. V lost 7 bases and J 3 bases, leaving 23 bases between the germline ends. The specimen sequenced was blood. This sequence originates from a woman under 30 in good health. The chain recombines TRBV28 with TRBJ2-3, with a tentative D call TRBD1 (5 bases). The CDR3 reads CASNSVGVLPGTDTQYF. CDR3 bases: TGTGCCAGCAATTCTGTAGGGGTCCTCCCGGGTACAGATACGCAGTATTTT.